This T cell receptor (beta chain) was sequenced for a study of chemoradiotherapy in HPV16-positive cancers. Study as a whole: Candidate HPV-specific clones and shared TCR motifs came from a couple of HPV16-positive patients.

Per germline, CDR1 SGHKS and CDR2 YYEKEE (reference sequence). CDR3 length: 18 amino acids. V trimming: 1 base; J trimming: 2 bases; junction bases outside the gene matches: 13. Generated by immunoSEQ multiplex PCR, the TCRdb table keeps only in-frame clones and is missing some. The sample shows some 13,000 clones, around nine tenths of them seen only once. The input for sequencing was blood, taken from a patient who underwent chemoradiotherapy. The chain links TRBV5-5 to TRBJ2-7, with 9 positions matching TRBD1. This sequence was found in a human donor with HPV-associated anogenital cancer. Here the CDR3 DNA reads TGTGCCAGCAGCTTGTATCATTATGGGGGACAGGGTACCTACGAGCAGTACTTC. It specifies CASSLYHYGGQGTYEQYF.